These T cell receptor beta chains were read from a single sample in a study of CD8 T cells in Susac syndrome. TCRdb called the immunoSEQ multiplex PCR reads again in MiXCR, with one record for every CDR3 protein. Among roughly 150,000 distinct CDR3 sequences, 85% to 95% were seen once, and the ten largest hold just over 0.13%. The sample comprised CD4+ T cells from PBMCs. All receptors derive from a human donor in good health. Each CDR3 is given with its conserved first and last residue. Each record gives: J gene, clone size, D gene, V gene, CDR3 DNA, CDR3 protein. A D gene is named only where the DNA matches it firmly. Rows give clone size only sometimes, using once, few, many, or a class for an expanded clone.

J: TRBJ1-1; size: -; D: TRBD1; V: TRBV5-6; DNA: TGTGCCAGCAGTTACTTCCAGGGGGCGAAAGCTTTCTTT; CDR3: CASSYFQGAKAFF
J: TRBJ1-5; size: -; D: -; V: TRBV2; DNA: TGTGCCAGCAGTGTTAGCAGAGGTGGGGAAATTAGCAATCAGCCCCAGCATTTT; CDR3: CASSVSRGGEISNQPQHF
J: TRBJ2-3; size: once; D: -; V: TRBV30; DNA: TGTGCCTGGAGCCCCGGACTAACAGATACGCAGTATTTT; CDR3: CAWSPGLTDTQYF
J: TRBJ1-4; size: -; D: -; V: TRBV19; DNA: TGTGCCAGTAGTCCGGGACGCCCTTCAACTAATGAAAAACTGTTTTTT; CDR3: CASSPGRPSTNEKLFF
J: TRBJ2-7; size: -; D: -; V: TRBV4-1; DNA: TGCGCCAGCAGCCAAGATTCGGGAAGGGAGCAGTACTTC; CDR3: CASSQDSGREQYF
J: TRBJ1-1; size: -; D: -; V: TRBV21-1; DNA: TGTGCCAGCAGCAAAACGGACACTGAAGCTTTCTTT; CDR3: CASSKTDTEAFF
J: TRBJ2-3; size: -; D: TRBD2; V: TRBV11-2; DNA: TGTGCCAGCAGCTCCAGCGGGGGGGAAGATACGCAGTATTTT; CDR3: CASSSSGGEDTQYF
J: TRBJ2-6; size: once; D: -; V: TRBV27; DNA: TGTGCCAGCAGTTTAGGCCCGTTTGGGGCCAACGTCCTGACTTTC; CDR3: CASSLGPFGANVLTF
J: TRBJ2-3; size: -; D: -; V: TRBV18; DNA: TGTGCCAGCTCACTTAGGGACCGCCCTAGCACAGATACGCAGTATTTT; CDR3: CASSLRDRPSTDTQYF
J: TRBJ2-4; size: -; D: TRBD2; V: TRBV27; DNA: TGTGCCAGCAGTTTGGCGGCCGGGGGGGCGAGAAACATTCAGTACTTC; CDR3: CASSLAAGGARNIQYF
J: TRBJ2-7; size: -; D: -; V: TRBV9; DNA: TGTGCCAGCAGCGCACGGTACGAGCAGTACTTC; CDR3: CASSARYEQYF
J: TRBJ2-7; size: -; D: TRBD1; V: TRBV27; DNA: TGTGCCAGCACGGACAGGTTCTACGAGCAGTACTTC; CDR3: CASTDRFYEQYF
J: TRBJ1-2; size: -; D: TRBD1; V: TRBV20-1; DNA: TGCAGTGCTTCAACAGGGGCGGGCGGCTACACCTTC; CDR3: CSASTGAGGYTF
J: TRBJ2-5; size: few; D: TRBD2; V: TRBV3-1; DNA: TGTGCCAGCAGCCTAGGGACTAGCGGGGAAGAGACCCAGTACTTC; CDR3: CASSLGTSGEETQYF
J: TRBJ2-7; size: -; D: TRBD2; V: TRBV20-1; DNA: TGCAGTGCTAGAGAGGGGACTAGCGGGGGGTACGAGCAGTACTTC; CDR3: CSAREGTSGGYEQYF
J: TRBJ1-1; size: -; D: -; V: TRBV5-4; DNA: TGTGCCAGCAGCTTGACAGGAATAAACACTGAAGCTTTCTTT; CDR3: CASSLTGINTEAFF
J: TRBJ2-2; size: -; D: -; V: TRBV18; DNA: TGTGCCAGCTCACCGAGACAGGAATTATCCGGGGAGCTGTTTTTT; CDR3: CASSPRQELSGELFF
J: TRBJ2-2; size: -; D: -; V: TRBV6-6; DNA: TGTGCCACCGCGGGGACGGCCAGGGGGACCACCGGGGAGCTGTTTTTT; CDR3: CATAGTARGTTGELFF
J: TRBJ2-7; size: -; D: -; V: TRBV20-1; DNA: TGCAGTGCTAGCCCCGGTTCCTACGAGCAGTACTTC; CDR3: CSASPGSYEQYF
J: TRBJ1-2; size: -; D: -; V: TRBV2; DNA: TGTGCCAGCACCAGGTCTAACTATGGCTACACCTTC; CDR3: CASTRSNYGYTF
J: TRBJ1-6; size: -; D: TRBD1; V: TRBV18; DNA: TGTGCCAGCTCCGAATCAACAGGGGAATCACCCCTCCACTTT; CDR3: CASSESTGESPLHF
J: TRBJ2-7; size: -; D: TRBD1; V: TRBV6-1; DNA: TGTGCCAGCAGTGCGACAGGGATTAGCTCCTACGAGCAGTACTTC; CDR3: CASSATGISSYEQYF
J: TRBJ2-7; size: -; D: -; V: TRBV3-1; DNA: TGTGCCAGCAGCCAAGATAGGTGGCAGGGGCGCTCCTACGAGCAGTACTTC; CDR3: CASSQDRWQGRSYEQYF
J: TRBJ2-7; size: -; D: -; V: TRBV5-1; DNA: TGCGCCTGGCAGGGAGGGGGCCTCCTAGGATTCGAGCAGTACTTC; CDR3: CAWQGGGLLGFEQYF
J: TRBJ1-3; size: -; D: TRBD1; V: TRBV2; DNA: TGTGCCAGCAGCGGACAGGGACCCTCTGGAAACACCATATATTTT; CDR3: CASSGQGPSGNTIYF
J: TRBJ1-1; size: -; D: TRBD1; V: TRBV10-3; DNA: TGTGCCTCTGGGAAACCCGGGACAGTGAACACTGAAGCTTTCTTT; CDR3: CASGKPGTVNTEAFF
J: TRBJ1-1; size: -; D: -; V: TRBV5-4; DNA: TGTGCCAGCAGCCCACGGAGGGGGGGGAGAGAAACTGAAGCTTTCTTT; CDR3: CASSPRRGGRETEAFF